The 8 T cell receptor beta chains in this list originate from one sample, sequenced in a study of regulatory T cells in long-lasting Graves disease. Researchers made TCR beta libraries by using iRepertoire HTBI primers and running Arm-PCR on CDR3 regions. TCRdb called the multiplex PCR reads again in MiXCR, with one record for every CDR3 protein. This repertoire shows hundreds of thousands of distinct CDR3 sequences, about 14% found once; its top ten account for about 10%. Time point described: newly diagnosed GD, antithyroid drugs for less than 3 months. Generation of the TCR library employed RNA extracted from PBMCs. These same data were also listed under a study on T cells in Graves' hyperthyroidism and ophthalmopathy.

Sequencing was performed on peripheral blood mononuclear cells (PBMCs), taken at new diagnosis, from a patient treated with antithyroid drugs. These receptors were collected from a man younger than 40 with Graves disease.

This clonotype was seen at least ten times. The genes are TRBV27 and TRBJ2-7, with 10 bases lining up with TRBD2. Germline V lookup: CDR1 MNHEY, CDR2 SMNVEV (reference sequence). With V trimmed by 6 bases and J by 7 bases, 15 bases remained unmatched. CDR3 size: 16 residues. This chain's CDR3 is CASSPAGASGSREQYF. The CDR3 DNA is TGTGCCAGCAGCCCAGCCGGGGCTAGCGGGAGCCGGGAGCAGTACTTC.

This clonotype was found many times. The chain joins TRBV12-5 to TRBJ2-1, with 10 positions matching TRBD1. This CDR3 contains 15 residues. The V gene end was trimmed by 7 bases and the J gene end by 5 bases; junction bases not matched to a gene: 8. Germline values: CDR1 LGHNT, CDR2 FRNRAP. CDR3 region: CASVPTGGADNEQFF. The CDR3, as DNA: TGTGCTAGTGTCCCGACAGGGGGCGCGGACAATGAGCAGTTCTTC.

This clonotype was counted at least ten times. The chain joins TRBV5-1 to TRBJ2-2; TRBD2 agrees at 13 bases. This CDR3 is 16 amino acids long. Trimming removed 1 base from V and 4 bases from J; junction bases left unmatched: 1. The germline CDR1 and CDR2 sequences are SGHRS and YFSETQ. CDR3 residues: CASSLRLAGGTGELFF. The CDR3, as DNA: TGCGCCAGCAGCTTGCGACTAGCGGGAGGCACCGGGGAGCTGTTTTTT.

The sample holds many counts of this clonotype. The chain recombines TRBV29-1 with TRBJ1-4; TRBD1 is a possible D gene (5 bases). Germline CDR1 SQVTM, CDR2 ANQGSEA. Between the trimmed V and J ends, which lost 7 bases and 13 bases, there was a span of 22 bases. This CDR3 has 13 amino acids. The CDR3 DNA follows: TGCAGCGCTACTGGACCTTACAGGTTACGACTGTTTTTT. Its translation is CSATGPYRLRLFF.

CDR3 coding DNA: TGTGCCAGCAGCTCGACTAGCGGGAGTACCCAGTACTTC. Amino acid sequence: CASSSTSGSTQYF. The chain joins TRBV7-9 to TRBJ2-5; 12 bases map to TRBD2. The germline gives CDR1 SEHNR, CDR2 FQNEAQ (reference sequence). The CDR3 runs 13 residues. The ends lost 4 bases at V and 8 bases at J; junction bases unmatched: 2. The whole variable domain, filled in from reference TRBV7-9 and TRBJ2-5, reads DTGVSQNPRHKITKRGQNVTFRCDPISEHNRLYWYRQTLGQGPEFLTYFQNEAQLEKSRLLSDRFSAERPKGSFSTLEIQRTEQGDSAMYLCASSSTSGSTQYFGPGTRLLVL.

The table lists this clonotype with a count of one. The gene calls are TRBV2 and TRBJ1-5, with D unclear. V lost 6 bases and J 7 bases, leaving 19 bases between the germline ends. The CDR3 spans 15 residues. Germline values: CDR1 SNHLY, CDR2 FYNNEI. The chain's CDR3 is CASSLFTRDAQPQHF. The CDR3 region has the DNA TGTGCCAGCAGCCTGTTTACGCGGGATGCACAGCCCCAGCATTTT.

There are many counts of this clonotype. The rearrangement uses TRBV6-2 or TRBV6-3 and TRBJ2-5; tentatively, D is TRBD1 (6 bases). The CDR3 has 15 amino acids. The V end lost 0 bases, the J end lost 4 bases, and 12 bases lay between the germline ends. CDR1 and CDR2 (germline): MNHEY, SVGEGT. The CDR3 DNA reads as TGTGCCAGCAGTTACTCCAGGGGAAGGGGAGAGACCCAGTACTTC. Its protein is CASSYSRGRGETQYF.

V and J are TRBV6-2 or TRBV6-3 and TRBJ2-2, with 9 bases identical to TRBD2. Germline assignment: CDR1 MNHEY and CDR2 SVGEGT. This CDR3 has 12 amino acids. V was clipped by 10 bases and J by 10 bases; unmatched bases: 7. The CDR3 DNA is TGTGCCACGGCGGGAGGGCCTGCGGAGCTGTTTTTT. Protein sequence: CATAGGPAELFF.